This T cell receptor beta chain was found in a study of blood T cell repertoires in COVID-19. Study-level information: Italy, Spain and the United States were the sources of the convalescent and acute COVID-19 samples. Sources were T cells, B-cell-depleted T cells, or PBMCs; the material itself was cDNA or gDNA.

Authors' processing steps: Nucleated cell counts were estimated from reference gene primer amplification. Measured with immunoSEQ multiplex PCR; TCRdb has only the in-frame clones, and not every one. The DNA gave D and trimming, while V, J and clone size come from that table. The data show 190,000 or so clones, approximately 91% seen once. Germline V CDR1 and CDR2: SNHLY, FYNNEI. This CDR3 region has 16 residues. The ends were cut back, 6 bases at V and 4 bases at J, with 21 bases in the middle. What was sequenced was peripheral blood. This rearrangement joins TRBV2 to TRBJ2-5, with TRBD1 as a possible D gene (5 bases). The source is a man aged 35 to 55 with acute or convalescent COVID-19. CDR3 sequence: CASSPGPSNQGETQYF. CDR3 bases: TGTGCCAGCAGCCCGGGCCCCTCTAACCAGGGAGAGACCCAGTACTTC.